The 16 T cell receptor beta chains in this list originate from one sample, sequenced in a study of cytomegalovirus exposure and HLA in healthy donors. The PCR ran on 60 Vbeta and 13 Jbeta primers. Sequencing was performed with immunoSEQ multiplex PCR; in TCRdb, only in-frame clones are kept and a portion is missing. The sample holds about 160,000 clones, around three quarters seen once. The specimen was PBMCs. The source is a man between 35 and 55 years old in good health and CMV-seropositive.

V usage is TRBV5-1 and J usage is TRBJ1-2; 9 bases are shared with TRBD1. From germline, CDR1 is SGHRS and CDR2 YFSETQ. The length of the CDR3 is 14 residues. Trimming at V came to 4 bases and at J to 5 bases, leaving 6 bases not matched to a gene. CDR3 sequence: CASSPEGTGYGYTF. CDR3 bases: TGCGCCAGCAGCCCCGAGGGGACAGGGTATGGCTACACCTTC. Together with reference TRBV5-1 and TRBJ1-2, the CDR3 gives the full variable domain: KAGVTQTPRYLIKTRGQQVTLSCSPISGHRSVSWYQQTPGQGLQFLFEYFSETQRNKGNFPGRFSGRQFSNSRSEMNVSTLELGDSALYLCASSPEGTGYGYTFGSGTRLTVV.

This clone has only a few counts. CDR3 residues: CASSQLPLNTGELFF. The DNA of the CDR3 is TGCGCCAGCAGCCAGCTCCCACTAAACACCGGGGAGCTGTTTTTT. The chain links TRBV4-1 to TRBJ2-2; D uncertain. Germline CDR1 and CDR2: MGHRA and YSYEKL. V shed 3 bases and J shed 2 bases, with 10 bases lying between them. This CDR3 is 15 amino acids long.

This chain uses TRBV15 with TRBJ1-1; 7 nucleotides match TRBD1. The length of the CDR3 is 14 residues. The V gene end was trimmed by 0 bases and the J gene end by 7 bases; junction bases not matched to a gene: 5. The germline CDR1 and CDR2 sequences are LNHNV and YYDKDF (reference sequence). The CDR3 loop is CATSRDPQGGEAFF. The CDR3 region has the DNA TGTGCCACCAGCAGAGATCCCCAGGGGGGTGAAGCTTTCTTT.

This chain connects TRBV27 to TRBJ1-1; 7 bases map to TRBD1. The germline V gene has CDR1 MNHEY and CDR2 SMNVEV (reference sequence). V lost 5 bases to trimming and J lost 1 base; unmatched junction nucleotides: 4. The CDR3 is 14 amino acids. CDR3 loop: CASSPDRTNTEAFF. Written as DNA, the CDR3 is TGTGCCAGCAGTCCGGACAGGACGAACACTGAAGCTTTCTTT.

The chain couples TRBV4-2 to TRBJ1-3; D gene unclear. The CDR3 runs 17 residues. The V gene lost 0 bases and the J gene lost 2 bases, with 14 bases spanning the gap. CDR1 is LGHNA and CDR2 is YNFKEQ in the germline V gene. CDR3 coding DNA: TGTGCCAGCAGCCAAGATAACGGGTTGGGAGCTGGAAACACCATATATTTT. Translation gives CASSQDNGLGAGNTIYF.

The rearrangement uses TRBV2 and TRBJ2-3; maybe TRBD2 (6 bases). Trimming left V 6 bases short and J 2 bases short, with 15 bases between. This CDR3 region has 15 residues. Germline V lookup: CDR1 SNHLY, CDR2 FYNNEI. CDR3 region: CASRSWGDTTDTQYF. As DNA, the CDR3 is TGTGCCAGCAGGAGCTGGGGGGATACCACAGATACGCAGTATTTT.

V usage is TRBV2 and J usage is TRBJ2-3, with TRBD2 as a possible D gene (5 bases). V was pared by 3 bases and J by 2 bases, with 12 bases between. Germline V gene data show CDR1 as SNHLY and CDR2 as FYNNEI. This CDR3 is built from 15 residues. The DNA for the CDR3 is TGTGCCAGCAGTGATCTTAGCGCTTCCACAGATACGCAGTATTTT. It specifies CASSDLSASTDTQYF.

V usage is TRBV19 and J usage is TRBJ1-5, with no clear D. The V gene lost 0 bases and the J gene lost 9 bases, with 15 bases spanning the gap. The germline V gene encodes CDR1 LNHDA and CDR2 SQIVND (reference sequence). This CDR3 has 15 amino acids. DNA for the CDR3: TGTGCCAGTAGTATAGACTCGACACGCCACGGGCCCCAGCATTTT. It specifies CASSIDSTRHGPQHF.

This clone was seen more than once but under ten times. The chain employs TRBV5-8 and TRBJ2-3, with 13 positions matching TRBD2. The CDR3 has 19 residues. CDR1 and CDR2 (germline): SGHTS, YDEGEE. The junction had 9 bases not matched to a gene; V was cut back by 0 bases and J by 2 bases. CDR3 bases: TGTGCCAGCAGCTTGGGTCCACTAGCGGGGGGGGCTCTCACAGATACGCAGTATTTT. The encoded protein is CASSLGPLAGGALTDTQYF.

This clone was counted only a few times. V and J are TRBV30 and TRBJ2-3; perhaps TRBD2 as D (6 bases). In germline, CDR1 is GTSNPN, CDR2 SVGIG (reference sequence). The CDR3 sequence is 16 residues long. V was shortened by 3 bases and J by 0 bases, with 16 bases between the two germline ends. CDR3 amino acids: CAWSRSVGGSTDTQYF. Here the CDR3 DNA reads TGTGCCTGGAGCCGCTCCGTTGGGGGGAGCACAGATACGCAGTATTTT.

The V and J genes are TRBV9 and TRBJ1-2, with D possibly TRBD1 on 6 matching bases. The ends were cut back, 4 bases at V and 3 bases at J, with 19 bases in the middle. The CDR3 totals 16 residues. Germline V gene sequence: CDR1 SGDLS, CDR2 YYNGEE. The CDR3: CASSPQYREFDYGYTF. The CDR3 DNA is TGTGCCAGCAGCCCTCAATACAGGGAGTTTGACTATGGCTACACCTTC. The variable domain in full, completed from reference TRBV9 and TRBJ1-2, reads DSGVTQTPKHLITATGQRVTLRCSPRSGDLSVYWYQQSLDQGLQFLIQYYNGEERAKGNILERFSAQQFPDLHSELNLSSLELGDSALYFCASSPQYREFDYGYTFGSGTRLTVV.

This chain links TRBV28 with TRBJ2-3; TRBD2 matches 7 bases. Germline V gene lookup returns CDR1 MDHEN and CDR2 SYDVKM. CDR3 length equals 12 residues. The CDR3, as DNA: TGTGGCACGGCGGGAGGCACAGATACGCAGTATTTT. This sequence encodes CGTAGGTDTQYF.

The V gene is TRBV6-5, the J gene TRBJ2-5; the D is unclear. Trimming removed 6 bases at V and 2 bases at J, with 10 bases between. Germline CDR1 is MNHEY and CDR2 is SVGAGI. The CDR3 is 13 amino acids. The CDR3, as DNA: TGTGCCAGCAGCCCTGACTTTCAAGAGACCCAGTACTTC. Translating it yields CASSPDFQETQYF.

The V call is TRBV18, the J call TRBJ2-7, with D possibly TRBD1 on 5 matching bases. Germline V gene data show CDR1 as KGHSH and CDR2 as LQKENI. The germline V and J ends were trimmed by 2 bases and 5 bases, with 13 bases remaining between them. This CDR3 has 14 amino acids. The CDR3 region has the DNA TGTGCCAGCTCACCAGGGGCAGATTTCCACGAGCAGTACTTC. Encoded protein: CASSPGADFHEQYF.

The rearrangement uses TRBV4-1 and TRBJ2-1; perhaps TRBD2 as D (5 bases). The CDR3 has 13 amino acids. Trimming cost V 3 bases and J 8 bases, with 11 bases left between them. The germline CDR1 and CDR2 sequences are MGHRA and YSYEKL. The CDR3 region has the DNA TGCGCCAGCAGCCACCTCGGGAAAGATGAGCAGTTCTTC. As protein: CASSHLGKDEQFF.

In DNA, the CDR3 is TGTGCCAGCAGTTTACGGGGGGGCCAGGGTGAGCAGTTCTTC. Translation gives CASSLRGGQGEQFF. The chain employs TRBV27 and TRBJ2-1, with 8 nucleotides matching TRBD2. The length of the CDR3 is 14 residues. Germline V gene lookup returns CDR1 MNHEY and CDR2 SMNVEV (reference sequence). The V and J ends lost 2 bases and 9 bases, in that order; junction bases with no gene match: 6.